The clone carrying this T cell receptor beta chain is categorized as medium-sized. These data are taken from a study of T and B cells in COVID-19 patients. Study background: Blood was sampled from COVID-19 patients who were either actively infected or recovered.

This CDR3 spans 14 amino acids. Deletions cut 3 bases from V and 1 base from J, with 8 bases between. Germline lookup yields CDR1 LNHDA and CDR2 SQIVND (reference sequence). From blood, about 240-550 ng of genomic DNA served as TRB template. BIOMED2 TRB-A/B primer pools were used in multiplex TRB PCR. TCRdb reprocessed the multiplex PCR reads with MiXCR, giving one entry per CDR3 protein. Of 9,900 or so distinct CDR3 sequences in the sample, 33% are singletons; the top ten hold roughly a sixth. The V and J genes are TRBV19 and TRBJ2-3; D is uncertain. What was sequenced was blood. This sequence was found in a human donor with active COVID-19. The CDR3 sequence is CASSIQRRTDTQYF. CDR3 DNA: TGTGCCAGTAGTATCCAGAGACGCACAGATACGCAGTATTTT.